The clone carrying this T cell receptor (beta chain) came up a few times. Its antigen is still unknown. These data come from a study of beta chain features in type 1 diabetes. Study results and caveats: In the patient group, naive, central memory and Treg TCRB repertoires seemed more alike than in the healthy donor group.

Expressed TCRB transcripts got sequenced, as all isolated RNA was reverse transcribed. TCRdb keeps only in-frame clones here, not all; method: immunoSEQ multiplex PCR. The sample lists 850,000 to 900,000 clones, 15% to 20% seen once, with about 0.02% in the top ten. Germline lookup yields CDR1 MDHEN and CDR2 SYDVKM. With 6 bases clipped from V and 5 bases from J, the junction kept 10 bases outside the gene matches. CDR3 length: 15 residues. V gene TRBV28 combines with J gene TRBJ2-5, with 9 bases identical to TRBD2. Material for sequencing was naive CD4+ T cells from blood. The TCR comes from a woman aged 18-35 years in good health. The CDR3 coding sequence is TGTGCCAGCAGACATCTAATAGCGGGAGCTGAGACCCAGTACTTC. Its protein product is CASRHLIAGAETQYF.